This is a list of T cell receptor beta chains from one sample in a study of T cell changes during pregnancy in multiple sclerosis. Profiled with immunoSEQ multiplex PCR; TCRdb holds only in-frame clones, not every one. The sample lists roughly 45,000 clones, 85% to 90% occurring once. Material: peripheral blood, obtained in the first trimester of pregnancy. These receptors were obtained from a female donor in good health, enrolled as a control in a pregnancy study. CDR3s include the opening cysteine and the closing phenylalanine or tryptophan. A D gene is named only where the DNA matches it firmly. Clone sizes are given selectively: once, few, many, or a class where the clone is expanded.

len,v_gene,j_gene,d_gene,abundance,CDR3aa,CDR3nt
13,TRBV6-5,TRBJ1-6,NA,NA,CASSSNLVLPLHF,TGTGCCAGCAGTTCTAACCTGGTCTTACCCCTCCACTTT
14,TRBV28,TRBJ1-2,NA,NA,CASREGKPIYGYTF,TGTGCCAGCAGGGAGGGTAAACCCATATATGGCTACACCTTC
19,TRBV5-5,TRBJ1-4,TRBD1,NA,CASSLGQGDYRATNEKLFF,TGTGCCAGCAGCTTGGGACAGGGGGATTACCGGGCAACTAATGAAAAACTGTTTTTT
16,TRBV5-1,TRBJ2-1,NA,NA,CASSPISGNPYNEQFF,TGCGCCAGCAGCCCGATCAGCGGTAACCCCTACAATGAGCAGTTCTTC
17,TRBV11-2,TRBJ2-1,TRBD2,NA,CASSLDQTSGAYNEQFF,TGTGCCAGCAGCTTAGACCAGACTAGCGGTGCCTACAATGAGCAGTTCTTC
14,TRBV9,TRBJ2-5,TRBD1,NA,CASSVDRGAETQYF,TGTGCCAGCAGCGTAGACAGGGGAGCGGAGACCCAGTACTTC
13,TRBV30,TRBJ2-7,NA,NA,CAWIGRDSYEQYF,TGTGCCTGGATTGGCCGGGACTCCTACGAGCAGTACTTC
13,TRBV11-2,TRBJ1-2,NA,NA,CASSLELGYGYTF,TGTGCCAGCAGCTTGGAACTAGGTTATGGCTACACCTTC
16,TRBV11-3,TRBJ2-5,NA,NA,CASSLGPGVDKETQYF,TGTGCCAGCAGCTTAGGTCCGGGAGTGGATAAAGAGACCCAGTACTTC
12,TRBV7-6,TRBJ1-1,NA,NA,CASSDPGTEAFF,TGTGCCAGCAGCGACCCAGGGACTGAAGCTTTCTTT
12,TRBV5-4,TRBJ2-3,NA,NA,CASSRNTDTQYF,TGTGCCAGCAGTCGTAATACAGATACGCAGTATTTT
16,TRBV2,TRBJ2-5,TRBD2,NA,CASATDTSGGRETQYF,TGTGCCAGCGCCACAGACACTAGCGGGGGGCGGGAGACCCAGTACTTC
15,TRBV2,TRBJ2-7,TRBD2,NA,CASSLSSGSADEQYF,TGTGCCAGCAGTCTGTCGAGCGGGAGCGCGGACGAGCAGTACTTC
13,TRBV7-2,TRBJ2-3,TRBD1,NA,CASSSRDRDTQYF,TGTGCCAGCAGCTCCCGGGACAGGGATACGCAGTATTTT
15,TRBV27,TRBJ2-7,TRBD1,NA,CASSLGTGGSYEQYF,TGTGCCAGCAGTCTGGGGACAGGGGGCTCCTACGAGCAGTACTTC
12,TRBV13,TRBJ2-3,NA,NA,CASCQGTDTQYF,TGTGCCAGCTGTCAGGGCACAGATACGCAGTATTTT
16,TRBV14,TRBJ1-6,TRBD1,NA,CASSHRTGGYNSPLHF,TGTGCCAGCAGCCACCGGACAGGGGGATATAATTCACCCCTCCACTTT
16,TRBV7-3,TRBJ2-5,TRBD1,NA,CASSLMGRGLGETQYF,TGTGCCAGCAGCTTAATGGGAAGGGGGCTAGGAGAGACCCAGTACTTC
17,TRBV11-3,TRBJ2-7,TRBD1,once,CASSLKVAGDRGHEQYF,TGTGCCAGCAGCCTGAAAGTGGCCGGGGACAGGGGGCACGAGCAGTACTTC
17,TRBV7-2,TRBJ2-1,TRBD2,NA,CASRTISGLAGVGEQFF,TGTGCCAGCAGGACGATCTCTGGACTAGCGGGAGTAGGTGAGCAGTTCTTC
14,TRBV5-3,TRBJ1-1,NA,NA,CARSLEQGGTEAFF,TGTGCCAGAAGCTTGGAACAGGGTGGGACTGAAGCTTTCTTT
14,TRBV19,TRBJ1-1,TRBD1,NA,CASRTGQEHTEAFF,TGTGCCAGTAGAACCGGACAGGAGCACACTGAAGCTTTCTTT
17,TRBV5-4,TRBJ2-5,NA,NA,CASSGIRDRQPQETQYF,TGTGCCAGCAGCGGGATTCGAGATAGACAGCCCCAAGAGACCCAGTACTTC
11,TRBV2,TRBJ2-7,NA,NA,CASSDSYEQYF,TGTGCCAGCTCGGACAGCTACGAGCAGTACTTC
13,TRBV28,TRBJ1-3,TRBD1,NA,CASSLGQGYTIYF,TGTGCCAGCAGTCTCGGACAGGGTTACACCATATATTTT
18,TRBV7-6,TRBJ2-3,TRBD2,NA,CASSLVPSGSDSTDTQYF,TGTGCCAGCAGCTTAGTTCCTAGCGGGAGTGATAGCACAGATACGCAGTATTTT
17,TRBV7-3,TRBJ2-7,TRBD2,once,CASSLGTGGSLSYEQYF,TGTGCCAGCAGCTTAGGAACGGGAGGATCCCTTTCTTACGAGCAGTACTTC
16,TRBV5-1,TRBJ1-1,TRBD1,NA,CASSLEGQVMNTEAFF,TGCGCCAGCAGCTTGGAAGGACAGGTTATGAACACTGAAGCTTTCTTT
15,TRBV4-1,TRBJ1-2,NA,NA,CASSQELMVQYGYTF,TGCGCCAGCAGCCAAGAGTTGATGGTACAATATGGCTACACCTTC
17,TRBV27,TRBJ1-1,TRBD1,few,CASSLRTGNSMNTEAFF,TGTGCCAGCAGTCTAAGGACAGGGAACTCCATGAACACTGAAGCTTTCTTT
14,TRBV2,TRBJ2-3,NA,NA,CASSERAMTDTQYF,TGTGCCAGCAGTGAGAGGGCGATGACAGATACGCAGTATTTT
16,TRBV7-9,TRBJ2-7,NA,NA,CASSFSPGRGDYEQYF,TGTGCCAGCAGCTTCTCTCCCGGACGGGGAGACTACGAGCAGTACTTC
15,TRBV7-9,TRBJ1-2,NA,once,CASSLGSAANYGYTF,TGTGCCAGCAGCTTAGGATCTGCGGCTAACTATGGCTACACCTTC